Reported below is one T cell receptor beta chain. Its target is unknown. There are 13 residues in the CDR3. Germline V lookup: CDR1 SGHDT, CDR2 YYEEEE. Trimming cost V 0 bases and J 0 bases, with 3 bases left between them. The sample originates from a study of Ad26.COV2.S vaccination and SARS-CoV-2 variants. Background on the study: Of the COV1001 trial arms, the Ad26.COV2.S arm included the donor. Study findings and constraints: Vaccinees reportedly had broad spike-specific CD8+ and CD4+ T cell responses. Those who received the vaccine showed greater spike-specific TCR breadth than those given placebo.

Treatment in this sample: approximately 18 received Ad26.COV2.S at low or high dose, single or two shots; about 5 received placebo; per-sample allocation not given. Collection of samples fell on day 63 after the first vaccine or placebo injection. It was Wuhan-strain SARS-CoV-2 spike that the Ad26 vaccine vector expressed. TCRdb's table, derived via immunoSEQ multiplex PCR, lists solely in-frame clones and lacks some. The sample includes about 350,000 clones, 75% to 90% of them seen just once. The clonotype originates from a person between 18 and 59 years old who received the Ad26.COV2.S COVID-19 vaccine or a placebo. The sequencing here drew on peripheral blood, taken in a trial of Ad26.COV2.S vaccine versus placebo. The chain has TRBV5-6 and TRBJ2-5; D call uncertain. The CDR3 region is CASSLEYQETQYF. DNA of the CDR3: TGTGCCAGCAGCTTGGAATACCAAGAGACCCAGTACTTC. The full variable domain, with the rest looked up from reference TRBV5-6 and TRBJ2-5, is DAGVTQSPTHLIKTRGQQVTLRCSPKSGHDTVSWYQQALGQGPQFIFQYYEEEERQRGNFPDRFSGHQFPNYSSELNVNALLLGDSALYLCASSLEYQETQYFGPGTRLLVL.